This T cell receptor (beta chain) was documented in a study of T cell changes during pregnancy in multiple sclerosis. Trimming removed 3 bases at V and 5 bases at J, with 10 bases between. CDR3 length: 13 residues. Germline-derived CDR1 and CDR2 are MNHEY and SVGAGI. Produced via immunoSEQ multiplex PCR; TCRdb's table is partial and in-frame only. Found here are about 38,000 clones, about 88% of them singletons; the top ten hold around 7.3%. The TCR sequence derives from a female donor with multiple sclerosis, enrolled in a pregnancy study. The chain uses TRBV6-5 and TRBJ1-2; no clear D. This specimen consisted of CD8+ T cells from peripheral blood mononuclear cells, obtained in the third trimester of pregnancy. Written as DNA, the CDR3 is TGTGCCAGCAGTTATGGGCAGGAATATGGCTACACCTTC. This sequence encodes CASSYGQEYGYTF.